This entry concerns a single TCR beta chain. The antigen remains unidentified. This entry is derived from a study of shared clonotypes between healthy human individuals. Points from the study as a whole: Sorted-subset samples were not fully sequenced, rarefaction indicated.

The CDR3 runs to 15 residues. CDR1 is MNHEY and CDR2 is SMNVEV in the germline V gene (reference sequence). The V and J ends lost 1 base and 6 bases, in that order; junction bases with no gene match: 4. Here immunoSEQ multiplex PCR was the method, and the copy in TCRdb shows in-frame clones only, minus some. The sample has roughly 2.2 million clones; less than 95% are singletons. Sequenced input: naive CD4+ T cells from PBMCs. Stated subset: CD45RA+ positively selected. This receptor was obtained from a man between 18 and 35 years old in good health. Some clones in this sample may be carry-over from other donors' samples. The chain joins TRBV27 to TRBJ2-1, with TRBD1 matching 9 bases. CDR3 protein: CASSLFGTGTNEQFF. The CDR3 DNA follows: TGTGCCAGCAGTTTATTCGGGACAGGGACCAATGAGCAGTTCTTC.